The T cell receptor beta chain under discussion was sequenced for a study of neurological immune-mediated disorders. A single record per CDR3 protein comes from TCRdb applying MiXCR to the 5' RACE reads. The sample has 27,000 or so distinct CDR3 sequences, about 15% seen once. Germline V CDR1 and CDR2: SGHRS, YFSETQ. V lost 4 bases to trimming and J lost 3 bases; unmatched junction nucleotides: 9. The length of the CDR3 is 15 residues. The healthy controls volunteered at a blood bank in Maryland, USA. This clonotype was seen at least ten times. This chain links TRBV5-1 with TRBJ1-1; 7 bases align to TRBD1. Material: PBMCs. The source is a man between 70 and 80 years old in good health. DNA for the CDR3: TGCGCCAGCAGCCCGGGACAGCCATCGGACACTGAAGCTTTCTTT. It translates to CASSPGQPSDTEAFF.